Sequencing of this T cell receptor beta chain was carried out in a study of long-term antiretroviral therapy in people with HIV. A v3.0 immunoSEQ assay was performed at survey level. Some clones are missing from TCRdb's copy, which holds only in-frame ones; the method was immunoSEQ multiplex PCR. The sample carries approximately 35,000 clones, 94% recorded once. Samples held roughly 0.95-10 million cryopreserved PBMC before DNA extraction. Sequenced here: unsorted PBMCs, sampled around 5.4 years after starting antiretroviral therapy. The sequence came from a woman aged 45 to 65 with HIV.

The CDR3 spells CASSLRGADTQYF. Here the CDR3 DNA reads TGTGCCAGCAGCTTGCGGGGGGCAGATACGCAGTATTTT. V is TRBV11-3 and J is TRBJ2-3; TRBD2 aligns across 8 bases. With V trimmed by 3 bases and J by 4 bases, 0 bases remained unmatched. Germline V CDR1 and CDR2: SGHNT, YENEEA. The CDR3 length is 13 residues.